The sequence of this TCR beta chain was determined in a study of technical replicates of blood from a handful of donors. Some clones are missing from TCRdb's copy, which holds only in-frame ones; the method was immunoSEQ multiplex PCR. In the table there are roughly 87,000 clones, just under 95% of which are singletons. The CDR3 is 14 residues long. CDR1 and CDR2 from the germline V gene are SNHLY and FYNNEI. V was cut by 4 bases and J by 7 bases, with 13 bases left in between. Material for sequencing was T cells isolated from PBMCs. This TCR was recovered from a human donor in good health. The chain couples TRBV2 to TRBJ1-4, with D possibly TRBD1 on 5 matching bases. DNA of the CDR3: TGTGCCAGCAGTGCGTCGACAGTCGGTGAAAAACTGTTTTTT. It specifies CASSASTVGEKLFF.